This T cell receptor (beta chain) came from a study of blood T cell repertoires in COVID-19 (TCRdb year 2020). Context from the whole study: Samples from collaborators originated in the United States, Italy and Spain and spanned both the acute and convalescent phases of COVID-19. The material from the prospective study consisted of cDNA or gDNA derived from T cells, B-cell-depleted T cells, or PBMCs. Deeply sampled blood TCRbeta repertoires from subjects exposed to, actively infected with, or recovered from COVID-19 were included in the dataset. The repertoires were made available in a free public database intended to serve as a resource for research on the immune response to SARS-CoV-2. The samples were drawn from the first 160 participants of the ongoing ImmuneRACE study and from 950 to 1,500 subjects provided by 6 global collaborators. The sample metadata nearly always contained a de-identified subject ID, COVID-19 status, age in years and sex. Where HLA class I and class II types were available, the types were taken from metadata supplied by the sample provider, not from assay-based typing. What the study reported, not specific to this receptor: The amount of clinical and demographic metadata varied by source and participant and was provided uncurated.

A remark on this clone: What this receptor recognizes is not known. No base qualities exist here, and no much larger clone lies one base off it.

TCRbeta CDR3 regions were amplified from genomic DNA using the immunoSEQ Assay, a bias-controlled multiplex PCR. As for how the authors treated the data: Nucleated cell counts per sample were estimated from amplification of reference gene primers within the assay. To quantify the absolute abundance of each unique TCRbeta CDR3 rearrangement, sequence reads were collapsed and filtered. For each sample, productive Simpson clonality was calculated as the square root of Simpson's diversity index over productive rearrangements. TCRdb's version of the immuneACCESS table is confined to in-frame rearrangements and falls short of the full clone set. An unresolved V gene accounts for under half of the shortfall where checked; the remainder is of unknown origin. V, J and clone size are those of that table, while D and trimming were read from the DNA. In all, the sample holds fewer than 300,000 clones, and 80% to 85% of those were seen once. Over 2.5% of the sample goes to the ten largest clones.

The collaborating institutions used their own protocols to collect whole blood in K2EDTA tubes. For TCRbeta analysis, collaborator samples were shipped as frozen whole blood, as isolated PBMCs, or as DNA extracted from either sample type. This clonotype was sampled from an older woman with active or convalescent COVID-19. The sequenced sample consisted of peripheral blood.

The CDR3 region has the sequence CASSPRNRKEAQYF. Here is the DNA: TGTGCCAGCAGCCCGAGAAATCGTAAAGAGGCGCAGTATTTT. The chain employs TRBV11-1 and TRBJ2-3; the D gene cannot be named for sure. The CDR3 runs 14 amino acids, cysteine and phenylalanine included. Only the CDR3 DNA is retained, 42 bases long and in frame from the first base. CDR1 and CDR2, looked up from the germline V gene (reference sequence), are SGHAT and FQDESV. The junction carries 19 bases between V and J, which are trimmed by 5 bases and 10 bases respectively. Beyond the CDR3, the reference TRBV11-1 and TRBJ2-3 genes provide the residues; the full variable domain reads: EAEVAQSPRYKITEKSQAVAFWCDPISGHATLYWYRQILGQGPELLVQFQDESVVDDSQLPKDRFSAERLKGVDSTLKIQPAELGDSAMYLCASSPRNRKEAQYFGPGTRLTVL.